The following is a TCR beta chain sequence with its context. The CDR3 has 15 residues. Trimming pared 5 bases from V and 5 bases from J, leaving 15 bases between. Germline V gives CDR1 LGHNA, CDR2 YNFKEQ. The data are from a study of T cell changes during pregnancy in multiple sclerosis. TCRdb's copy holds only in-frame clones and misses some; the assay was immunoSEQ multiplex PCR. This sample yields over 85,000 clones, of which 91% are seen a single time; 1.5% to 2% belongs to the top ten. This rearrangement joins TRBV4-2 to TRBJ1-4; D is perhaps TRBD1 (5 bases). The sequences come from peripheral blood, collected after pregnancy. The TCR was taken from a female donor in good health, enrolled as a control in a pregnancy study. CDR3 DNA: TGTGCCAGCAGCTCTGAAACAGGAGACAATGAAAAACTGTTTTTT. Protein sequence: CASSSETGDNEKLFF.